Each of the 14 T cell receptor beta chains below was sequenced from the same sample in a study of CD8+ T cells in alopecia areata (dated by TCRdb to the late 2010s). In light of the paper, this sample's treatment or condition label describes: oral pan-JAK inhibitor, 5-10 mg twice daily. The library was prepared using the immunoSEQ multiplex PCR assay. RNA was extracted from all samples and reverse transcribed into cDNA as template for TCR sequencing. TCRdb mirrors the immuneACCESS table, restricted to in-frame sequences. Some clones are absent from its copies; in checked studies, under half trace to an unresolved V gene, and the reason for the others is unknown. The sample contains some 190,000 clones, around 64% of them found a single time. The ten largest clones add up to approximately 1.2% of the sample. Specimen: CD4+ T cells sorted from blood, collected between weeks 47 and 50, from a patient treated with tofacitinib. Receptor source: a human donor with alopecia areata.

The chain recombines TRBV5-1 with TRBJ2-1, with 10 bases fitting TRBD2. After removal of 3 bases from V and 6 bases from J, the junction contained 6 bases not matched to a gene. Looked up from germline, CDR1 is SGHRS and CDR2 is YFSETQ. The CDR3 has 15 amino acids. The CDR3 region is CASSSRTSGVNEQFF. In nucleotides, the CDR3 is TGCGCCAGCAGCTCAAGGACTAGCGGAGTCAATGAGCAGTTCTTC.

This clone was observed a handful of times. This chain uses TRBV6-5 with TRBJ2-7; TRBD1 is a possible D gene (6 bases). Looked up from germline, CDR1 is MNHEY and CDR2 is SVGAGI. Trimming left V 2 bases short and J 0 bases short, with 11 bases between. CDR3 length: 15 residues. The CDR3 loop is CASSYDRFASYEQYF. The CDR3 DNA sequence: TGTGCCAGCAGTTACGACAGGTTCGCCTCCTACGAGCAGTACTTC.

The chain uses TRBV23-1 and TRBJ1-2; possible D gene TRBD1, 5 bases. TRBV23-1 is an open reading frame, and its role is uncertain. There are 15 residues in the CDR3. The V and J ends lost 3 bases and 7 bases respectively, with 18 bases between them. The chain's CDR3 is CASSHQGGNYGGYTF. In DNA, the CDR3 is TGCGCCAGCAGTCACCAGGGTGGGAATTATGGTGGCTACACCTTC.

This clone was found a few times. The CDR3 bases are TGTGCCAGCAGTTACCCTAGTATCCAAGAGACCCAGTACTTC. This encodes CASSYPSIQETQYF. This rearrangement joins TRBV6-6 to TRBJ2-5; D gene uncertain. Deletions cut 2 bases from V and 1 base from J, with 8 bases between. The CDR3 is 14 amino acids. Per germline, CDR1 MNHNY and CDR2 SVGAGI (reference sequence).

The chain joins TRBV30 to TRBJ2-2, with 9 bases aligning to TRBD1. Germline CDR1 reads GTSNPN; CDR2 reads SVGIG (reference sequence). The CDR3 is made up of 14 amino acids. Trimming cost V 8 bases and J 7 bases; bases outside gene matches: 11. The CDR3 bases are TGTGCCACATTAACAGGGGGCCAGGTCGGGGAGCTGTTTTTT. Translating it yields CATLTGGQVGELFF.

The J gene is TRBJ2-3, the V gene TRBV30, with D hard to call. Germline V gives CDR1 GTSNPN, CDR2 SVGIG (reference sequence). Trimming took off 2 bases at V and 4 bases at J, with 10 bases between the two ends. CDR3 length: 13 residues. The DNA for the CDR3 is TGTGCCTGGAGTTATGCGACACCAGATACGCAGTATTTT. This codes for CAWSYATPDTQYF.

Here the CDR3 DNA reads TGTGCCAGCAGTGGACGGAGGAACTCCTACGAGCAGTACTTC. Encoded protein: CASSGRRNSYEQYF. The V call is TRBV2, the J call TRBJ2-7; perhaps TRBD2 as D (5 bases). The ends were cut back, 4 bases at V and 0 bases at J, with 10 bases in the middle. Germline V CDR1 and CDR2: SNHLY, FYNNEI. The CDR3 sequence is 14 residues long.

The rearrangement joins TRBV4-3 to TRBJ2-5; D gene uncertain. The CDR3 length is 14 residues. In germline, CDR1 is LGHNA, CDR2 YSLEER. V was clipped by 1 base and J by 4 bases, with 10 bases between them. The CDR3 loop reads CASSQVASSETQYF. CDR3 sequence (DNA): TGCGCCAGCAGCCAAGTGGCGAGTTCAGAGACCCAGTACTTC.

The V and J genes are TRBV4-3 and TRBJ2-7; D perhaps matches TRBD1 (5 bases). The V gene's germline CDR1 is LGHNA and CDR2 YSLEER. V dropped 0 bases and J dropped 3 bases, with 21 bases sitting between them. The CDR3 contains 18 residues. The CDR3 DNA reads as TGCGCCAGCAGCCAAGATGCCCCGGGCCAGGGCGACGGCTACGAGCAGTACTTC. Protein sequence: CASSQDAPGQGDGYEQYF.

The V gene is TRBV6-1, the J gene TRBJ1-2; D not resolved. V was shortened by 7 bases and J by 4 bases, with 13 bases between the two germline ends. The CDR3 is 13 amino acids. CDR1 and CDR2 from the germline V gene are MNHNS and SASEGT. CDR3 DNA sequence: TGTGCCAGCACCACTGTTAACTCCTATGGCTACACCTTC. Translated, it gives CASTTVNSYGYTF.

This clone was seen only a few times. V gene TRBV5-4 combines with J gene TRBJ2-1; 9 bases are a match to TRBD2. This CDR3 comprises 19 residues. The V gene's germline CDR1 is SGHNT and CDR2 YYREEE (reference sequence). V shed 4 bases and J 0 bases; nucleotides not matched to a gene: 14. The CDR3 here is CASSRGGAGGHSSYNEQFF. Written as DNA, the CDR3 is TGTGCCAGCAGCCGAGGAGGAGCGGGGGGCCACAGCTCCTACAATGAGCAGTTCTTC. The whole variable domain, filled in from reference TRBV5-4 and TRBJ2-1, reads ETGVTQSPTHLIKTRGQQVTLRCSSQSGHNTVSWYQQALGQGPQFIFQYYREEENGRGNFPPRFSGLQFPNYSSELNVNALELDDSALYLCASSRGGAGGHSSYNEQFFGPGTRLTVL.

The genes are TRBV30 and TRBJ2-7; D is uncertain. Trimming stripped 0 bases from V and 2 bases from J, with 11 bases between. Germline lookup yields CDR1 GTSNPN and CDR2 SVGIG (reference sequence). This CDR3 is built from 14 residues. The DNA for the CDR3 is TGTGCCTGGAGTGTACAACTATTCCCCTACGAGCAGTACTTC. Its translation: CAWSVQLFPYEQYF.

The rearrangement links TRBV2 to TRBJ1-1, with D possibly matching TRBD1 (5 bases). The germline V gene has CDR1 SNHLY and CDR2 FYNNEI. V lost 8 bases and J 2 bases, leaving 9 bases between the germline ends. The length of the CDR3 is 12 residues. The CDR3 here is CASSGTNTEAFF. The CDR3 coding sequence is TGTGCCAGCTCCGGGACTAACACTGAAGCTTTCTTT.

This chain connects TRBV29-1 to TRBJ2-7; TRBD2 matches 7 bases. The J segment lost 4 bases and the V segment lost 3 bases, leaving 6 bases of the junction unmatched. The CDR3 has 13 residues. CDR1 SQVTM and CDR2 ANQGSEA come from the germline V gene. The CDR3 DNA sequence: TGCAGCGTTGACGGGGGGACGTTATACGAGCAGTACTTC. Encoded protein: CSVDGGTLYEQYF.